The 4 T cell receptor beta chains below all came from one sample that was sequenced in a study of OX40 agonist ivuxolimab in advanced cancers. Measured with immunoSEQ multiplex PCR; TCRdb has only the in-frame clones, and not every one. The table shows some 34,000 clones, with around 89% occurring only once. The material sequenced was CD4+ or CD8+ T cells sorted from blood, taken in a trial of the OX40 agonist ivuxolimab. Source of these receptors: an adult with an advanced solid tumor such as melanoma, head and neck, liver or kidney cancer.

This sequence joins TRBV15 and TRBJ2-7, with 7 bases lining up with TRBD1. The CDR3 consists of 15 residues. CDR1 is LNHNV, CDR2 YYDKDF, per germline (reference sequence). V was clipped by 3 bases and J by 1 base; unmatched bases: 6. CDR3 DNA sequence: TGTGCCACCAGCAGGAGGGGGCTTGGGTCCTACGAGCAGTACTTC. It encodes CATSRRGLGSYEQYF.

This clone showed up just once. The CDR3 DNA follows: TGTGCCAGCAGTCGTGCAGACAGTGCCAATCAGCCCCAGCATTTT. Protein: CASSRADSANQPQHF. The chain couples TRBV28 to TRBJ1-5; D may be TRBD1 (5 bases). Looked up from germline, CDR1 is MDHEN and CDR2 is SYDVKM. The CDR3 covers 15 residues. The germline V and J ends were trimmed by 5 bases and 3 bases, with 14 bases remaining between them.

This clone was counted once. The rearrangement joins TRBV29-1 to TRBJ2-3; 7 bases agree with TRBD2. Trimming at V came to 7 bases and at J to 0 bases, leaving 7 bases not matched to a gene. The CDR3 runs 14 residues. Germline V lookup: CDR1 SQVTM, CDR2 ANQGSEA. CDR3 sequence reads: CSAILAVSTDTQYF. DNA for the CDR3: TGCAGCGCAATCCTAGCGGTTAGCACAGATACGCAGTATTTT.

The chain is built from TRBV4-1 and TRBJ2-7; possibly TRBD1 for D (5 bases). V was pared by 5 bases and J by 7 bases, with 21 bases between. There are 15 residues in the CDR3. Per germline, CDR1 MGHRA and CDR2 YSYEKL. DNA of the CDR3: TGCGCCAGCAGCTCGACAGCGTCCTACATTAAGGAGCAGTACTTC. It translates to CASSSTASYIKEQYF.